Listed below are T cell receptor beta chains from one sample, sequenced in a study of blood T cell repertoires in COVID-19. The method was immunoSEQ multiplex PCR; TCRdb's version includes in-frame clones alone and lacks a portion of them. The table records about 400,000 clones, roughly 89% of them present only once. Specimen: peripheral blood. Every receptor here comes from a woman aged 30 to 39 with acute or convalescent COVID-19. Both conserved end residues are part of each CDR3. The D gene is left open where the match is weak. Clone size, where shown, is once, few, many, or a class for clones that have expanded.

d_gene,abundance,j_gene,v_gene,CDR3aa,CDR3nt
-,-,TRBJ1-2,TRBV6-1,CASSEALRAGSYGYTF,TGTGCCAGCAGTGAAGCGCTTCGGGCGGGATCCTATGGCTACACCTTC
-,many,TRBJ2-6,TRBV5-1,CASSSLTTDLSGANVLTF,TGCGCCAGCAGCTCCCTTACGACAGACCTCTCTGGGGCCAACGTCCTGACTTTC
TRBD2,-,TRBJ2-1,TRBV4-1,CASSRSPGLAYNEQFF,TGCGCCAGCAGCCGATCCCCGGGACTAGCCTACAATGAGCAGTTCTTC
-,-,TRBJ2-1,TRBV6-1,CASSDPADGNDYNEQFF,TGTGCCAGCAGTGACCCTGCGGACGGGAACGATTACAATGAGCAGTTCTTC
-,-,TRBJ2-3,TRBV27,CASILHSTDTQYF,TGTGCCAGCATACTTCACAGCACAGATACGCAGTATTTT
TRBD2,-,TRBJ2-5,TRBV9,CASSPGTSGQETQYF,TGTGCCAGCAGCCCGGGGACTAGCGGGCAAGAGACCCAGTACTTC
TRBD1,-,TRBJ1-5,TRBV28,CASSISGTGMNQPQHF,TGTGCCAGCAGCATCTCCGGGACAGGGATGAATCAGCCCCAGCATTTT
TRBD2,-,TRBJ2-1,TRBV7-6,CASSTRTSGGAGGDEQFF,TGTGCCAGCAGCACACGGACTAGCGGGGGGGCTGGGGGCGATGAGCAGTTCTTC
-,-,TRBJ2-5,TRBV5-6,CASSKGTIQETQYF,TGTGCCAGCAGCAAAGGGACAATTCAAGAGACCCAGTACTTC
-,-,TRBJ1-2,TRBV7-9,CASSLFIQDYGYTF,TGTGCCAGCAGCTTGTTTATTCAGGACTATGGCTACACCTTC
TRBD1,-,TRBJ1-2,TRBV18,CASSPRAGGDYGYTF,TGTGCCAGCTCACCTCGGGCAGGGGGCGACTATGGCTACACCTTC
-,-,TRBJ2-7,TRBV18,CASSTGMDSSYEQYF,TGTGCCAGCTCAACAGGAATGGACAGCTCCTACGAGCAGTACTTC
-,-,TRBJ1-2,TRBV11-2,CASSLGGTSNYGYTF,TGTGCCAGCAGCTTAGGAGGCACGTCTAACTATGGCTACACCTTC
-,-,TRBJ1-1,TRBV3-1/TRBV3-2,CASSQNSRNTEAFF,TGTGCCAGCAGCCAAAACAGTAGAAACACTGAAGCTTTCTTT
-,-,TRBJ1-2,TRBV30,CAWSVFRGRSGNYGYTF,TGTGCCTGGAGTGTATTTAGAGGGCGGTCTGGCAACTATGGCTACACCTTC
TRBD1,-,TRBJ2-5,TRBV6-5,CASGKDRVRSETQYF,TGTGCCAGCGGAAAGGACAGGGTAAGGTCGGAGACCCAGTACTTC
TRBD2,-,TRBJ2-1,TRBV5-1,CASSDGLAGAYNEQFF,TGCGCCAGCAGCGATGGACTAGCGGGGGCCTACAATGAGCAGTTCTTC
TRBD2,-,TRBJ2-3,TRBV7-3,CASSLSPSLAGGADTQYF,TGTGCCAGCAGCTTAAGTCCGTCCCTAGCGGGGGGCGCAGATACGCAGTATTTT
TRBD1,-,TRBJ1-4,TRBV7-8,CASSARTGGAEKLFF,TGTGCCAGCAGCGCCCGGACAGGGGGCGCTGAAAAACTGTTTTTT
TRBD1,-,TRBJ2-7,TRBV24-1,CATSDSDRGHNEQYF,TGTGCCACCAGTGATTCAGACAGGGGGCATAACGAGCAGTACTTC
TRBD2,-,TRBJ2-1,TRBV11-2,CASSTTSGASSYNEQFF,TGTGCCAGCAGCACAACTAGCGGGGCTAGCTCCTACAATGAGCAGTTCTTC
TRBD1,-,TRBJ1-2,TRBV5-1,CASSLTGGGFGYTF,TGCGCCAGCAGCTTAACAGGGGGCGGCTTTGGCTACACCTTC
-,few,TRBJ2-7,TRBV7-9,CASSLTRAGNSYEQYF,TGTGCCAGCAGCTTAACGAGGGCAGGAAACTCCTACGAGCAGTACTTC
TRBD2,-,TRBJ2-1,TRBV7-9,CASSLGAGGEQFF,TGTGCCAGCAGCTTAGGGGCGGGGGGTGAGCAGTTCTTC
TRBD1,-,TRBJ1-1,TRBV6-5,CASRSGQGTEAFF,TGTGCCAGCAGGTCAGGACAGGGCACTGAAGCTTTCTTT
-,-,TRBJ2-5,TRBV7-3,CASSRGFGETQYF,TGTGCCAGCAGCCGGGGGTTTGGAGAGACCCAGTACTTC
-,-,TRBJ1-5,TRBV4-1,CASSQDLPGLADQPQHF,TGCGCCAGCAGCCAAGATCTCCCGGGCCTAGCGGATCAGCCCCAGCATTTT
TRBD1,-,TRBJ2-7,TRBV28,CASGTVITYEQYF,TGTGCCAGCGGGACAGTCATAACCTACGAGCAGTACTTC
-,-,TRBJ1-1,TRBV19,CASSIDSMNTEAFF,TGTGCCAGTAGTATCGACAGCATGAACACTGAAGCTTTCTTT
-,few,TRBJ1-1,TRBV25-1,CASSELRQPNTEAFF,TGTGCCAGCAGTGAATTAAGACAACCGAACACTGAAGCTTTCTTT
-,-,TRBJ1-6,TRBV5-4,CASSQLRGANNSPLHF,TGTGCCAGCAGCCAGTTACGGGGGGCGAATAATTCACCCCTCCACTTT
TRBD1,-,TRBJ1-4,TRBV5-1,CASSGTGDPNEKLFF,TGCGCCAGCAGCGGAACAGGGGACCCTAATGAAAAACTGTTTTTT
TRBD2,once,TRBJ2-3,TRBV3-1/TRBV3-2,CASSHTSGRVVDTQYF,TGTGCCAGCAGCCATACTAGCGGGAGGGTAGTGGATACGCAGTATTTT
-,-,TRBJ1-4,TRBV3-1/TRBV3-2,CASMNGGTNEKLFF,TGTGCCAGCATGAATGGGGGGACTAATGAAAAACTGTTTTTT
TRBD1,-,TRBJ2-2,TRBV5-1,CASSLGQGSGELFF,TGCGCCAGCAGCTTGGGACAGGGGTCCGGGGAGCTGTTTTTT
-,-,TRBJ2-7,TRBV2,CASTTPQENSYEQYF,TGTGCCAGCACCACCCCGCAAGAGAACTCCTACGAGCAGTACTTC
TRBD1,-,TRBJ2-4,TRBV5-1,CASKRTGENIQYF,TGCGCCAGCAAAAGGACAGGGGAGAACATTCAGTACTTC
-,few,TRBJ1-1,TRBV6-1,CASSEAPGVLNTEAFF,TGTGCCAGCAGTGAAGCGCCGGGGGTCCTGAACACTGAAGCTTTCTTT
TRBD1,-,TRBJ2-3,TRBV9,CASTEGGQGVADTQYF,TGTGCCAGCACGGAGGGGGGACAGGGGGTAGCAGATACGCAGTATTTT